The rows below give T cell receptor beta chains drawn from one sample of a study of blood T cell repertoires in COVID-19. Assay used: immunoSEQ multiplex PCR; TCRdb lists only in-frame clones, some missing. The profile shows about 210,000 clones, around 81% of them singletons. What was sequenced was PBMCs or T cells enriched from blood (not recorded which). These receptors were collected from a woman aged 45-65 years with acute COVID-19. The CDR3 runs from the conserved cysteine through the conserved F or W. A D gene is named only where the DNA matches it firmly. Clone sizes are given selectively: once, few, many, or a class where the clone is expanded.

D | J | V | size | CDR3 | DNA
- | TRBJ1-1 | TRBV19 | once | CASNQGSNTEAFF | TGTGCCAGTAATCAGGGCAGTAACACTGAAGCTTTCTTT
TRBD1 | TRBJ2-1 | TRBV7-2 | - | CASSFPGQYNEQFF | TGTGCCAGCAGCTTCCCGGGACAGTACAATGAGCAGTTCTTC
TRBD1 | TRBJ1-6 | TRBV10-1 | - | CASSVQGARSPLHF | TGCGCCAGCAGTGTACAGGGGGCTCGTTCACCCCTCCACTTT
TRBD1 | TRBJ1-2 | TRBV29-1 | - | CSVNDRGNNYGYTF | TGCAGCGTCAACGACAGGGGGAATAACTATGGCTACACCTTC
TRBD1 | TRBJ2-7 | TRBV6-5 | - | CASRTGQGSEQYF | TGTGCCAGCAGAACGGGACAGGGTAGCGAGCAGTACTTC
TRBD1 | TRBJ1-6 | TRBV14 | - | CASSQEKGACSPLHF | TGTGCCAGCAGCCAAGAGAAGGGGGCTTGTTCACCCCTCCACTTT
- | TRBJ1-2 | TRBV14 | once | CASSQRRAYGYTF | TGTGCCAGCAGCCAGAGGAGGGCCTATGGCTACACCTTC
TRBD2 | TRBJ2-1 | TRBV5-1 | - | CASSLVGGSSYNEQFF | TGCGCCAGCAGCTTGGTGGGGGGGAGCTCCTACAATGAGCAGTTCTTC
- | TRBJ1-6 | TRBV14 | - | CASSSRDTYNSPLHF | TGTGCCAGCAGCAGCCGGGACACTTATAATTCACCCCTCCACTTT
TRBD1 | TRBJ2-3 | TRBV9 | - | CASSGQGYGTDTQYF | TGTGCCAGCAGCGGACAGGGCTACGGCACAGATACGCAGTATTTT
- | TRBJ1-5 | TRBV28 | - | CASSWAGRIGNQPQHF | TGTGCCAGCAGTTGGGCGGGGCGAATCGGTAATCAGCCCCAGCATTTT
- | TRBJ2-1 | TRBV4-3 | - | CASSQSPSRQFF | TGCGCCAGCAGCCAGTCCCCTAGTCGGCAGTTCTTC
TRBD1 | TRBJ1-3 | TRBV2 | - | CASSGDRAGGNTIYF | TGTGCCAGCAGTGGGGACAGGGCGGGCGGAAACACCATATATTTT
TRBD1 | TRBJ2-3 | TRBV7-8 | - | CASSQTGGYVDTQYF | TGTGCCAGCAGCCAGACAGGGGGGTACGTAGATACGCAGTATTTT